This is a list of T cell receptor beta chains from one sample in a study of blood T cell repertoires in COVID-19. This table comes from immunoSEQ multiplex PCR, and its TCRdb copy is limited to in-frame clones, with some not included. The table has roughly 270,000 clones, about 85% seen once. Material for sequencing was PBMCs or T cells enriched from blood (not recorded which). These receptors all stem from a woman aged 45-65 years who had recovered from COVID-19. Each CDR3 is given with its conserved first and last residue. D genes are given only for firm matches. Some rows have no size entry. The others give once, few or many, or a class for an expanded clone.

CDR3nt: TGTGCCAGCAGTTACGGAGATTCACCCCTCCACTTT; CDR3aa: CASSYGDSPLHF; abundance: NA; d_gene: NA; v_gene: TRBV6-6; j_gene: TRBJ1-6
CDR3nt: TGTGCCAGCAGCCCCCGGCTAGCGGGGTACGAGCAGTACTTC; CDR3aa: CASSPRLAGYEQYF; abundance: NA; d_gene: TRBD2; v_gene: TRBV7-4; j_gene: TRBJ2-7
CDR3nt: TGTGCCAGCAGCACTAGCGGGAGCTCCTACAATGAGCAGTTCTTC; CDR3aa: CASSTSGSSYNEQFF; abundance: NA; d_gene: TRBD2; v_gene: TRBV9; j_gene: TRBJ2-1
CDR3nt: TGTGCCAGCAGCTTCCGACAGGCGATAAACACCGGGGAGCTGTTTTTT; CDR3aa: CASSFRQAINTGELFF; abundance: NA; d_gene: NA; v_gene: TRBV9; j_gene: TRBJ2-2
CDR3nt: TGTGCCAGCTCACCATCGGGACAGGGGGCTCAGCCCCAGCATTTT; CDR3aa: CASSPSGQGAQPQHF; abundance: few; d_gene: TRBD1; v_gene: TRBV18; j_gene: TRBJ1-5
CDR3nt: TGTGCCAGCAGCCGAAACTCCCCGGCTAATGAAAAACTGTTTTTT; CDR3aa: CASSRNSPANEKLFF; abundance: NA; d_gene: NA; v_gene: TRBV3-1/TRBV3-2; j_gene: TRBJ1-4
CDR3nt: TGTGCCAGCAGTTACTGGCAGGGCGCCTACGAGCAGTACTTC; CDR3aa: CASSYWQGAYEQYF; abundance: NA; d_gene: NA; v_gene: TRBV6-5; j_gene: TRBJ2-7
CDR3nt: TGTGCCAGTAGTCTCACAGTGAACACTGAAGCTTTCTTT; CDR3aa: CASSLTVNTEAFF; abundance: few; d_gene: NA; v_gene: TRBV19; j_gene: TRBJ1-1
CDR3nt: TGTGCCAGTAGCCCCGGGGGGCTTAATACGCAGTATTTT; CDR3aa: CASSPGGLNTQYF; abundance: many; d_gene: NA; v_gene: TRBV19; j_gene: TRBJ2-3
CDR3nt: TGTGCCAGCAGTTACGGGCGGGCTTCCCCCGGGGAGCTGTTTTTT; CDR3aa: CASSYGRASPGELFF; abundance: NA; d_gene: NA; v_gene: TRBV6-2/TRBV6-3; j_gene: TRBJ2-2
CDR3nt: TGTGCCAGTAGTATGGGAGAAGGCTACGAGCAGTACTTC; CDR3aa: CASSMGEGYEQYF; abundance: NA; d_gene: NA; v_gene: TRBV19; j_gene: TRBJ2-7
CDR3nt: TGTGCCAGCAGTTTCGGGTACTCCTACGAGCAGTACTTC; CDR3aa: CASSFGYSYEQYF; abundance: NA; d_gene: NA; v_gene: TRBV27; j_gene: TRBJ2-7
CDR3nt: TGTGCCAGCAGCCAAGATAACAGGGCAGGTCGGGATGGCTACACCTTC; CDR3aa: CASSQDNRAGRDGYTF; abundance: NA; d_gene: NA; v_gene: TRBV3-1/TRBV3-2; j_gene: TRBJ1-2
CDR3nt: TGCGCCAGCAGCCAAGAATATCGTTCACCCCTCCACTTT; CDR3aa: CASSQEYRSPLHF; abundance: few; d_gene: NA; v_gene: TRBV4-1; j_gene: TRBJ1-6
CDR3nt: TGTGCCAGCTCACGGACTAGCGGCTCCTACAATGAGCAGTTCTTC; CDR3aa: CASSRTSGSYNEQFF; abundance: NA; d_gene: TRBD2; v_gene: TRBV18; j_gene: TRBJ2-1
CDR3nt: TGTGCCAGCAGCTTAGGTCAGAAACCTTCGTACTATGGCTACACCTTC; CDR3aa: CASSLGQKPSYYGYTF; abundance: once; d_gene: NA; v_gene: TRBV7-9; j_gene: TRBJ1-2
CDR3nt: TGTGCCAGCTCACTCCGACAGGATAGCAATCAGCCCCAGCATTTT; CDR3aa: CASSLRQDSNQPQHF; abundance: NA; d_gene: NA; v_gene: TRBV18; j_gene: TRBJ1-5
CDR3nt: TGTGCCTTTAAAGGGAGGGTCCCTGAAGCTTTCTTT; CDR3aa: CAFKGRVPEAFF; abundance: NA; d_gene: NA; v_gene: TRBV30; j_gene: TRBJ1-1
CDR3nt: TGTGCCAGCAGCCAAGCCTGGACTAGAGAGACCCAGTACTTC; CDR3aa: CASSQAWTRETQYF; abundance: once; d_gene: TRBD2; v_gene: TRBV3-1/TRBV3-2; j_gene: TRBJ2-5
CDR3nt: TGCGCCAGCAGCCAAGATGGGCACAATCAGCCCCAGCATTTT; CDR3aa: CASSQDGHNQPQHF; abundance: NA; d_gene: NA; v_gene: TRBV4-1; j_gene: TRBJ1-5
CDR3nt: TGTGCCACCAGTGATTTGGATGGGACAGCTAGCACAGATACGCAGTATTTT; CDR3aa: CATSDLDGTASTDTQYF; abundance: NA; d_gene: TRBD1; v_gene: TRBV24-1; j_gene: TRBJ2-3
CDR3nt: TGTGCCAGCAGTGAATCTCGGGGGAGTGGGGGCTACACCTTC; CDR3aa: CASSESRGSGGYTF; abundance: NA; d_gene: NA; v_gene: TRBV2; j_gene: TRBJ1-2
CDR3nt: TGTGCCATCAGTGAGCAGGGTCCTTATTCACCCCTCCACTTT; CDR3aa: CAISEQGPYSPLHF; abundance: NA; d_gene: NA; v_gene: TRBV10-3; j_gene: TRBJ1-6
CDR3nt: TGTGCCAGCAGCGAGGGGGGAGCGGGAGAGATCTCCTACGAGCAGTACTTC; CDR3aa: CASSEGGAGEISYEQYF; abundance: NA; d_gene: TRBD2; v_gene: TRBV7-9; j_gene: TRBJ2-7
CDR3nt: TGTGCCTGGAAGGTACCGACAGGGTCCCTGAACACTGAAGCTTTCTTT; CDR3aa: CAWKVPTGSLNTEAFF; abundance: NA; d_gene: TRBD1; v_gene: TRBV30; j_gene: TRBJ1-1
CDR3nt: TGCGCCAGCAGCTTGGTCCTAGGGGCGACGAACACTGAAGCTTTCTTT; CDR3aa: CASSLVLGATNTEAFF; abundance: NA; d_gene: NA; v_gene: TRBV5-1; j_gene: TRBJ1-1
CDR3nt: TGTGCCAGCAGCTTATTCGGGCAGCCCCAGCATTTT; CDR3aa: CASSLFGQPQHF; abundance: NA; d_gene: NA; v_gene: TRBV7-9; j_gene: TRBJ1-5
CDR3nt: TGTGCCAGCAGCCCAAGGACAGACCTGAACACTGAAGCTTTCTTT; CDR3aa: CASSPRTDLNTEAFF; abundance: NA; d_gene: NA; v_gene: TRBV7-9; j_gene: TRBJ1-1
CDR3nt: TGTGCCAGCAGTTACTCGTTCAGCTCCTACGAGCAGTACTTC; CDR3aa: CASSYSFSSYEQYF; abundance: NA; d_gene: NA; v_gene: TRBV6-5; j_gene: TRBJ2-7
CDR3nt: TGTGCCAGCTCTAGCATTAGGGGGGGCCCGATGTACGAGCAGTACTTC; CDR3aa: CASSSIRGGPMYEQYF; abundance: NA; d_gene: NA; v_gene: TRBV18; j_gene: TRBJ2-7
CDR3nt: TGCAGCGTTGCGGCAGCACAGGGGTTGAACATTCAGTACTTC; CDR3aa: CSVAAAQGLNIQYF; abundance: once; d_gene: TRBD1; v_gene: TRBV29-1; j_gene: TRBJ2-4
CDR3nt: TGTGCCACCAGCAGAGATTGGAGAAATGAGCAGTTCTTC; CDR3aa: CATSRDWRNEQFF; abundance: once; d_gene: NA; v_gene: TRBV15; j_gene: TRBJ2-1
CDR3nt: TGTGCCAGCAGCGTAGCTACCCAGGGCAACTATGGCTACACCTTC; CDR3aa: CASSVATQGNYGYTF; abundance: NA; d_gene: NA; v_gene: TRBV9; j_gene: TRBJ1-2
CDR3nt: TGTGCCAGCAGTTACTCGATAGCGGGAGAGGACAATGAGCAGTTCTTC; CDR3aa: CASSYSIAGEDNEQFF; abundance: NA; d_gene: TRBD2; v_gene: TRBV6-5; j_gene: TRBJ2-1
CDR3nt: TGTGCCAGCAGTCCCCTTTCCGCTGGAAACACCATATATTTT; CDR3aa: CASSPLSAGNTIYF; abundance: NA; d_gene: NA; v_gene: TRBV6-6; j_gene: TRBJ1-3
CDR3nt: TGTGCCAGCAGCACCAGGACAGGGAGGGGTGAAGCTTTCTTT; CDR3aa: CASSTRTGRGEAFF; abundance: few; d_gene: TRBD1; v_gene: TRBV7-8; j_gene: TRBJ1-1
CDR3nt: TGTGCCAGCAGCTTTCTCCGATCAGCGCGGGTGGAAGATACGCAGTATTTT; CDR3aa: CASSFLRSARVEDTQYF; abundance: NA; d_gene: NA; v_gene: TRBV7-8; j_gene: TRBJ2-3
CDR3nt: TGTGCCTGGAGTGTACCCGGGACAGCTGGAGAGACCCAGTACTTC; CDR3aa: CAWSVPGTAGETQYF; abundance: once; d_gene: TRBD1; v_gene: TRBV30; j_gene: TRBJ2-5
CDR3nt: TGTGCCAGCAGTTTAGCAGGGGGGCGCGTTGATGGCTACACCTTC; CDR3aa: CASSLAGGRVDGYTF; abundance: NA; d_gene: TRBD1; v_gene: TRBV27; j_gene: TRBJ1-2
CDR3nt: TGTGCCAGCAGTGCCCAGCGGGACACAGATACGCAGTATTTT; CDR3aa: CASSAQRDTDTQYF; abundance: NA; d_gene: TRBD2; v_gene: TRBV6-4; j_gene: TRBJ2-3
CDR3nt: TGTGCCAGTAGTATATGGGGACAGGGAGGCAATCAGCCCCAGCATTTT; CDR3aa: CASSIWGQGGNQPQHF; abundance: NA; d_gene: TRBD1; v_gene: TRBV19; j_gene: TRBJ1-5
CDR3nt: TGTGCCAGCTCACCACGGGGGCAGCGGGGGGACTTAAATGAGCAGTTCTTC; CDR3aa: CASSPRGQRGDLNEQFF; abundance: once; d_gene: TRBD2; v_gene: TRBV18; j_gene: TRBJ2-1
CDR3nt: TGTGCCAGTAGTTCACGACTAGCGGGAGGCGTCGGCACAGATACGCAGTATTTT; CDR3aa: CASSSRLAGGVGTDTQYF; abundance: NA; d_gene: TRBD2; v_gene: TRBV19; j_gene: TRBJ2-3
CDR3nt: TGTGCCAGCAGCTTAGTTCAGGGAAACACCATATATTTT; CDR3aa: CASSLVQGNTIYF; abundance: NA; d_gene: NA; v_gene: TRBV7-2; j_gene: TRBJ1-3